This T cell receptor (beta chain) was sequenced for a study of identical twins. TCRdb ran MiXCR on the 5' RACE reads and lists one entry per CDR3 protein. The table has hundreds of thousands of distinct CDR3 sequences, about 8.1% seen once; the top ten hold over 2%. The CDR3 totals 15 residues. The germline V gene encodes CDR1 DFQATT and CDR2 SNEGSKA (reference sequence). The study, taken as a whole, reports: While abundant cord blood beta clonotypes carried fewer insertions, memory repertoires showed no such pattern.

Concerning this clonotype: Its cognate antigen is unknown. The junction shows a germline mismatch at one end, possibly a read error.

The data were also submitted as part of a second study, on yellow fever vaccine responses in identical twins.

The source is a woman in her late teens or twenties in good health. The chain carries TRBV20-1 and TRBJ1-4; weak D call: TRBD1 (5 bases). The sample comprised memory (CD45RO+) T cells sorted from blood. CDR3 sequence: CCARAGSAANEKLFF. The CDR3 nucleotides are TGCTGTGCTAGAGCAGGGAGCGCGGCTAATGAAAAACTGTTTTTT.